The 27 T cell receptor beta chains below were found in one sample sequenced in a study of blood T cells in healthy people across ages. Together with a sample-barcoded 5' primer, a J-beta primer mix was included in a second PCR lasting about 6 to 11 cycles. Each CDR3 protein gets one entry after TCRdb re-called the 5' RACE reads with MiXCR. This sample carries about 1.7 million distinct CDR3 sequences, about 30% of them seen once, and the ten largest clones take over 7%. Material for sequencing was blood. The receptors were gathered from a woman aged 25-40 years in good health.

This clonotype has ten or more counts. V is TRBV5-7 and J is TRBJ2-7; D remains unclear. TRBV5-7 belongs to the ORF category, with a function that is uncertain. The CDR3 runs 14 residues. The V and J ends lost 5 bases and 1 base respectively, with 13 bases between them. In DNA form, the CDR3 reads TGTGCCAGCAGATATACCAGGATTTCCTACGAGCAGTACTTC. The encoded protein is CASRYTRISYEQYF.

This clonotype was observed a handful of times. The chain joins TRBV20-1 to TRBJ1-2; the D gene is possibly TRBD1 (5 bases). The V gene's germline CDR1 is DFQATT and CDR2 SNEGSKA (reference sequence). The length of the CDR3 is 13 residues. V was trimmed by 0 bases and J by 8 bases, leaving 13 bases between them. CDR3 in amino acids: CSARDSRGGGYTF. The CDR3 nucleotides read TGCAGTGCTAGAGATTCAAGGGGCGGCGGCTACACCTTC.

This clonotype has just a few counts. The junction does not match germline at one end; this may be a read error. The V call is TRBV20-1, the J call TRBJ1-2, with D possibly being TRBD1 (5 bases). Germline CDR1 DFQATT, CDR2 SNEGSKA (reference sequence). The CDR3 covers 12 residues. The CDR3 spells CRARVTDYGYTF. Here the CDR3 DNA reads TGCAGGGCTAGAGTGACAGACTATGGCTACACCTTC.

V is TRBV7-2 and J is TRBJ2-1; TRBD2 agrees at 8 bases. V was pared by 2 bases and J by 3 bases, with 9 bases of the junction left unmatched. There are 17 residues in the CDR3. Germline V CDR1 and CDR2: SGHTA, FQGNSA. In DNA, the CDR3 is TGTGCCAGCAGCTTAATGCCCGCGGGGGGCCTCTACAATGAGCAGTTCTTC. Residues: CASSLMPAGGLYNEQFF.

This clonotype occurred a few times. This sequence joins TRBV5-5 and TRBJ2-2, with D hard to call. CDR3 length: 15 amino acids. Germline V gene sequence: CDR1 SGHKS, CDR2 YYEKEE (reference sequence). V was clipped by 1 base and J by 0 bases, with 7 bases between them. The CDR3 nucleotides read TGTGCCAGCAGCTTGAGACCCTCGAACACCGGGGAGCTGTTTTTT. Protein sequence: CASSLRPSNTGELFF.

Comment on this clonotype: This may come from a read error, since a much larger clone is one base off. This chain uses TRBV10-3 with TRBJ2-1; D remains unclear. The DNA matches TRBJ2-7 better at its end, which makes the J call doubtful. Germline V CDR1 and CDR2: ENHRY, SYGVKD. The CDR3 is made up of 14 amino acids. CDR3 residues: CAISKDAQYNEQYF. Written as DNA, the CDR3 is TGTGCCATCAGTAAGGACGCACAATACAATGAGCAGTACTTC.

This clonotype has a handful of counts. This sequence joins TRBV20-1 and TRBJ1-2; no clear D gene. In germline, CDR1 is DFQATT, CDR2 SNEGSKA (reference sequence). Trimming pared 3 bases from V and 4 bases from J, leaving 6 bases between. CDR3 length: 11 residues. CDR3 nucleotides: TGCAGTGCTAGTGTGCGCTATGGCTACACCTTC. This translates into CSASVRYGYTF.

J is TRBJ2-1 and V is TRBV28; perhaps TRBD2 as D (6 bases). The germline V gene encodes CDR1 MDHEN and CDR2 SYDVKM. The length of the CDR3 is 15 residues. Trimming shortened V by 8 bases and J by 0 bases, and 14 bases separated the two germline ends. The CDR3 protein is CASGSGLSSYNEQFF. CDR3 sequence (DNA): TGTGCCAGCGGGTCGGGACTCAGCTCCTACAATGAGCAGTTCTTC.

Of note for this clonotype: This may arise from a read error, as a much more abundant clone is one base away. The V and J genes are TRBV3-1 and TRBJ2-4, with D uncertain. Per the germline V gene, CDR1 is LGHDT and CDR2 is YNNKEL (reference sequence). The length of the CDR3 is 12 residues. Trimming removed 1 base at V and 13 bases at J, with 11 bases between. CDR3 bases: TGTGCCAGCAGCCAAGTAAGAGGCAAGCAGTACTTC. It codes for CASSQVRGKQYF.

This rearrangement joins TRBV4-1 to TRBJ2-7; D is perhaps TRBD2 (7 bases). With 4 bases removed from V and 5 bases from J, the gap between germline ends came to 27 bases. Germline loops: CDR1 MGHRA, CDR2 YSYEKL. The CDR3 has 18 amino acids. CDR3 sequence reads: CASSPKVGGRGTTHEQYF. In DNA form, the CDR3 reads TGCGCCAGCAGCCCTAAGGTCGGGGGGCGGGGGACGACCCACGAGCAGTACTTC.

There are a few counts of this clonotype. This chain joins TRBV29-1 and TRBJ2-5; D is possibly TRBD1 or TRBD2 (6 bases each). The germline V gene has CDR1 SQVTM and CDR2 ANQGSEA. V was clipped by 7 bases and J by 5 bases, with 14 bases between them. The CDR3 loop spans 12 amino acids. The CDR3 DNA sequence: TGCAGCGCCCTGAGGGGGGTCGAGACCCAGTACTTC. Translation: CSALRGVETQYF.

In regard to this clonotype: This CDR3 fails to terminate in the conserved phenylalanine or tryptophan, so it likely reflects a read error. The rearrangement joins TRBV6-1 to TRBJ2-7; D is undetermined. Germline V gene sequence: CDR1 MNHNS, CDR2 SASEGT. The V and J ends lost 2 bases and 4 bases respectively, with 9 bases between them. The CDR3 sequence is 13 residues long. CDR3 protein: CASSEYTPYEQYC. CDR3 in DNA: TGTGCCAGCAGTGAATATACTCCTTACGAGCAGTACTGC.

The DNA of the CDR3 is TGTGCCAGCAGCCAAGGGACAGAGGGTAATGAAAAACTGTTTTTT. Amino acid sequence: CASSQGTEGNEKLFF. The V and J genes are TRBV3-1 and TRBJ1-4, with D possibly matching TRBD1 (6 bases). Per germline, CDR1 LGHDT and CDR2 YNNKEL (reference sequence). Trimming removed 1 base from V and 4 bases from J, with 10 bases in between. This CDR3 region has 15 residues.

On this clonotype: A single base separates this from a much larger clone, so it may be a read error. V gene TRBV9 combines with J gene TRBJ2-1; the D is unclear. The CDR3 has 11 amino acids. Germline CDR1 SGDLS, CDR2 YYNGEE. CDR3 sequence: CANSVTDEQFF. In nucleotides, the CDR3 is TGTGCCAACAGCGTAACGGATGAGCAGTTCTTC.

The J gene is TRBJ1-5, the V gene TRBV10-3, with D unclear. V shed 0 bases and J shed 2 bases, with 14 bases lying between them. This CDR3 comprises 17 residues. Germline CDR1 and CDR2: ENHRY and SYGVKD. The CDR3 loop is CAISESKTARGNQPQHF. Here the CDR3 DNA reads TGTGCCATCAGTGAGTCGAAAACGGCTAGGGGCAATCAGCCCCAGCATTTT.

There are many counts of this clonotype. DNA of the CDR3: TGTGCCAGCTCACCTCACAGGGGGCGGGAGACCCAGTACTTC. Translated: CASSPHRGRETQYF. The rearrangement joins TRBV18 to TRBJ2-5, with 9 positions matching TRBD1. CDR1 is KGHSH and CDR2 is LQKENI in the germline V gene. This CDR3 spans 14 amino acids. V trimming: 3 bases; J trimming: 5 bases; junction bases outside the gene matches: 4.

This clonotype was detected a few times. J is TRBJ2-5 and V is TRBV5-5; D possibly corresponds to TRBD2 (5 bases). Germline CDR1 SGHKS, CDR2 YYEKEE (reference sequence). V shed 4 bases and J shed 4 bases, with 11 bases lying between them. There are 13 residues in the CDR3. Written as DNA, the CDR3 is TGTGCCAGCAGCCCGAGGGTGGTAGAGACCCAGTACTTC. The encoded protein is CASSPRVVETQYF.

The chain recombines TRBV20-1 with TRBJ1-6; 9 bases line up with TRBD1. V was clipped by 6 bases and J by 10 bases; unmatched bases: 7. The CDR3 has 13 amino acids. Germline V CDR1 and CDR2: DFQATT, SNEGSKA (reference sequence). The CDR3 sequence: CSARDRVGSPLHF. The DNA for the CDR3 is TGCAGTGCCAGGGACAGGGTCGGATCACCCCTCCACTTT.

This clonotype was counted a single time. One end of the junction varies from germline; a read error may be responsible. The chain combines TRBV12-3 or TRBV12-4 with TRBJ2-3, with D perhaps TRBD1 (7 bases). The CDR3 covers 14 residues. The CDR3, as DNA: TGTGCCAGCTCCTCCGGAGGGGGCGCAGATGCGCAGTATTTT. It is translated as CASSSGGGADAQYF.

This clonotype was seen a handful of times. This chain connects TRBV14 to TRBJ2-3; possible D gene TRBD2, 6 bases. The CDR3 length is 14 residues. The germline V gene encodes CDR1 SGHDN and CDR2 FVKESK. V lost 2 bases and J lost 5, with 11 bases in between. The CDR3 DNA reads TGTGCCAGCAGCCAACTAGCGCGCCGAGATACGCAGTATTTT. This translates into CASSQLARRDTQYF.

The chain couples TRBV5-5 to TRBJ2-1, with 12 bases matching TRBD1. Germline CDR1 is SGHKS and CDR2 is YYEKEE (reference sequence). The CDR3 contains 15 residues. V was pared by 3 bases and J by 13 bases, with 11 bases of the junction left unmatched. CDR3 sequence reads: CASSWGQGAGETQFF. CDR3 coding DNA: TGTGCCAGCAGCTGGGGACAGGGGGCAGGAGAGACCCAGTTCTTC.

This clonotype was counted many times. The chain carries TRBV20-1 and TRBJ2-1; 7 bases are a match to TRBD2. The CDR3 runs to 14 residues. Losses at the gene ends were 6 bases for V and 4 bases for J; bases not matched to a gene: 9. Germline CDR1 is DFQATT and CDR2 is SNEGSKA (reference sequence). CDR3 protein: CSATAGDPYNEQFF. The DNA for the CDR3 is TGCAGTGCCACCGCGGGGGACCCTTACAATGAGCAGTTCTTC.

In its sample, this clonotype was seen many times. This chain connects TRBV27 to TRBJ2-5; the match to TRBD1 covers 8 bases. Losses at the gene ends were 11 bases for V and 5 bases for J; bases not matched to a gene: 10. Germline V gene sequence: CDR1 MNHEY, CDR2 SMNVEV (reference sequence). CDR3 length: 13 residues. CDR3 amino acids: CASSRGRGETQYF. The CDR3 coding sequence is TGTGCCTCATCCAGGGGGCGAGGGGAGACCCAGTACTTC.

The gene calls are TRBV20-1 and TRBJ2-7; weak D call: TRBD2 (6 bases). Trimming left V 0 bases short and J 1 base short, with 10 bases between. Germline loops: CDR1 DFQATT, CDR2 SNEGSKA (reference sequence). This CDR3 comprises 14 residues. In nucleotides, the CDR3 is TGCAGTGCTAGAGATCCGGGGGTATCCTACGAGCAGTACTTC. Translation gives CSARDPGVSYEQYF.

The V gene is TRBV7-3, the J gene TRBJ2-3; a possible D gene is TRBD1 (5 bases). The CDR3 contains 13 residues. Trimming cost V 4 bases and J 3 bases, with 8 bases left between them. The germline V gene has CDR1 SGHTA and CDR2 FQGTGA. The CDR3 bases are TGTGCCAGCAGCTCCCGACAGACAGATACGCAGTATTTT. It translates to CASSSRQTDTQYF.

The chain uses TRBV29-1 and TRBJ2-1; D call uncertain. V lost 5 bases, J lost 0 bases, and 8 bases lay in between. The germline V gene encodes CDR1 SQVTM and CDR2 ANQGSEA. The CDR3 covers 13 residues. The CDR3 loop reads CSVSPNSYNEQFF. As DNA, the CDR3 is TGCAGCGTTTCCCCGAACTCCTACAATGAGCAGTTCTTC.

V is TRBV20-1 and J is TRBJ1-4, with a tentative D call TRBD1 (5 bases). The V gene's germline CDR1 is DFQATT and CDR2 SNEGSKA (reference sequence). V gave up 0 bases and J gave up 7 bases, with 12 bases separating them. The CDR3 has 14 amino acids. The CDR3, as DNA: TGCAGTGCTAGAGATGGCAGGGCTGGTGAAAAACTGTTTTTT. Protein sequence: CSARDGRAGEKLFF.